This paragraph covers one T cell receptor beta chain sequence. Its matching antigen is unknown. RNA extraction and reverse transcription yielded cDNA as sequencing template. Repertoires were generated with immunoSEQ multiplex PCR, while TCRdb's copy carries only in-frame clones and drops some. The table lists over 85,000 clones, about two thirds of them singletons. This specimen comes from a study of CD8+ T cells in alopecia areata. General study points: In scalp, tofacitinib significantly decreased clonality and expanded CD8+ clones among the top 100. Lesional scalp displayed greater clonality than normal scalp, most notably in alopecia totalis/universalis.

Treatment meaning: oral pan-JAK inhibitor, 5-10 mg twice daily. This TCR came from a human donor with alopecia areata. This sample comprised CD8+ T cells sorted from blood, obtained around week 44, from a patient treated with tofacitinib.

This chain's CDR3 is CAIRSTGESTGELFF. The DNA for the CDR3 is TGTGCCATCAGATCGACAGGGGAGAGTACCGGGGAGCTGTTTTTT. The V gene is TRBV10-3, the J gene TRBJ2-2, with TRBD1 matching 8 bases. Germline V gene sequence: CDR1 ENHRY, CDR2 SYGVKD. The CDR3 sequence is 15 residues long. V dropped 6 bases and J dropped 5; count of bases not matched to a gene: 8.